This TCR beta chain originates from a study of post-analysis software for immune sequencing data. Background on the study: Both relapsing-remitting and secondary progressive multiple sclerosis featured among the disease courses, as did progressive-relapsing multiple sclerosis.

The TCR beta cDNA libraries carried unique molecular identifiers. T cells numbering roughly 0.85 to 10 million gave rise to 500,000 to 600,000 cDNA molecules. From the PCR reads, TCRdb called clonotypes with MiXCR, one entry per CDR3 protein. The sample contains fewer than 850,000 distinct CDR3 sequences, around 42% of which appear only once. Trimming shortened V by 3 bases and J by 6 bases, and 11 bases separated the two germline ends. The CDR3 is 12 residues long. Germline V gives CDR1 DFQATT, CDR2 SNEGSKA (reference sequence). The study, taken as a whole, reports: By F measure, strong co-clustering occurred among samples prepared in the same batch. In multiple sclerosis, normalized Chao1 diversity was significantly below that of controls. TRBV segments more frequent in patients than in controls numbered several and included TRBV5-6, TRBV5-1 and TRBV20-1.

As to this clonotype: The antigen is not known.

The source material was blood. The TCR originated in a girl aged 5 to 17 with multiple sclerosis. This rearrangement joins TRBV20-1 to TRBJ1-1, with D tentatively TRBD1 (5 bases). The CDR3 coding sequence is TGCAGTGCTAGCGCCCTGACAGCTGAAGCTTTCTTT. Translation gives CSASALTAEAFF.